These 24 T cell receptor beta chains share one sample of origin, sequenced in a study of CD8 T cells in Susac syndrome. Random hexamers served to reverse transcribe roughly 0.5 to 1 ug RNA. A single record per CDR3 protein comes from TCRdb applying MiXCR to the immunoSEQ multiplex PCR reads. This repertoire shows tens of thousands of distinct CDR3 sequences, around 96% found once; its top ten account for 0.3% to 0.4%. Sequencing used CD8+ T cells from PBMCs. These receptors originate from a human donor with multiple sclerosis.

The CDR3 here is CSVLDTGELFF. CDR3 in DNA: TGCAGCGTTCTTGACACCGGGGAGCTGTTTTTT. The chain carries TRBV29-1 and TRBJ2-2; no clear D gene. Per germline, CDR1 SQVTM and CDR2 ANQGSEA. This CDR3 region has 11 residues. The V end was cut by 5 bases, the J end by 3 bases, with 4 bases between.

The chain couples TRBV6-6 to TRBJ2-5; the D gene is possibly TRBD2 (5 bases). V was shortened by 2 bases and J by 5 bases, with 6 bases between the two germline ends. In germline, CDR1 is MNHNY, CDR2 SVGAGI (reference sequence). This CDR3 is 12 amino acids long. The CDR3 region has the DNA TGTGCCAGCAGTTACGACTATGAGACCCAGTACTTC. Translated, it gives CASSYDYETQYF.

The chain carries TRBV12-3 or TRBV12-4 and TRBJ2-7, with 9 bases aligning to TRBD2. The CDR3 length is 16 residues. Trimming took 4 bases from V and 0 from J; bases not matched to a gene: 7. CDR3 protein: CASSSPGLASSYEQYF. The CDR3 DNA reads as TGTGCCAGCAGTTCCCCGGGACTAGCCAGCTCCTACGAGCAGTACTTC.

The V gene is TRBV5-1, the J gene TRBJ2-7; 7 positions agree with TRBD1. V dropped 2 bases and J dropped 5; count of bases not matched to a gene: 10. The CDR3 runs 15 residues. Germline-derived CDR1 and CDR2 are SGHRS and YFSETQ. The CDR3 coding sequence is TGCGCCAGCAGCTTCCGACAGGGAGTCCTAGACGAGCAGTACTTC. This sequence encodes CASSFRQGVLDEQYF. Variable domain in full (rest from reference TRBV5-1 and TRBJ2-7): KAGVTQTPRYLIKTRGQQVTLSCSPISGHRSVSWYQQTPGQGLQFLFEYFSETQRNKGNFPGRFSGRQFSNSRSEMNVSTLELGDSALYLCASSFRQGVLDEQYFGPGTRLTVT.

The rearrangement links TRBV3-1 to TRBJ2-7, with unresolved D. The ends were cut back, 4 bases at V and 3 bases at J, with 13 bases in the middle. Germline V CDR1 and CDR2: LGHDT, YNNKEL (reference sequence). The CDR3 loop spans 14 amino acids. In DNA, the CDR3 is TGTGCCAGCAGCCCCTCCCCAGGCCACTACGAGCAGTACTTC. Translating it yields CASSPSPGHYEQYF.

The chain has TRBV6-2 or TRBV6-3 and TRBJ2-7, with D possibly TRBD2 on 5 matching bases. The length of the CDR3 is 15 residues. The V gene's germline CDR1 is MNHEY and CDR2 SVGEGT. V shed 4 bases and J shed 0 bases, with 13 bases lying between them. Here the CDR3 DNA reads TGTGCCAGCAGTTCCCTGACGGGGAGCTCCTACGAGCAGTACTTC. Protein sequence: CASSSLTGSSYEQYF.

The chain employs TRBV11-2 and TRBJ2-7, with D possibly matching TRBD2 (5 bases). CDR1 and CDR2 (germline): SGHAT, FQNNGV. Trimming stripped 7 bases from V and 2 bases from J, with 15 bases between. The CDR3 has 14 residues. CDR3 loop: CASTSIGSPYEQYF. The CDR3 nucleotides read TGTGCCAGCACCTCTATAGGGAGTCCCTACGAGCAGTACTTC.

A few counts support this clonotype. The J gene is TRBJ2-5, the V gene TRBV13, with D unresolved. Trimming removed 5 bases at V and 3 bases at J, with 13 bases between. The CDR3 is made up of 14 amino acids. CDR1 is PRHDT, CDR2 FYEKMQ, per germline (reference sequence). DNA of the CDR3: TGTGCCAGCAGCCCCGCGGTAGGAGAAGAGACCCAGTACTTC. Translation gives CASSPAVGEETQYF.

The chain has TRBV29-1 and TRBJ1-1; the match to TRBD1 covers 8 bases. CDR1 is SQVTM and CDR2 is ANQGSEA in the germline V gene. With V trimmed by 3 bases and J by 4 bases, 4 bases remained unmatched. This CDR3 has 13 residues. The CDR3 DNA reads TGCAGCGTTGACAAACAGGGGGGCACTGAAGCTTTCTTT. Its translation is CSVDKQGGTEAFF.

This rearrangement joins TRBV27 to TRBJ2-7; D may correspond to TRBD1 or TRBD2 (5 bases each). Germline assignment: CDR1 MNHEY and CDR2 SMNVEV (reference sequence). This CDR3 comprises 14 residues. V dropped 4 bases and J dropped 0 bases, with 10 bases sitting between them. The CDR3 DNA reads as TGTGCCAGCAGTTGGGCAGGGACCTCCTACGAGCAGTACTTC. Protein product: CASSWAGTSYEQYF.

The genes are TRBV11-2 and TRBJ2-7; TRBD1 might be the D (5 bases). Germline lookup yields CDR1 SGHAT and CDR2 FQNNGV. The CDR3 has 14 residues. V gave up 4 bases and J gave up 4 bases, with 14 bases separating them. CDR3 in DNA: TGTGCCAGCAGCTCCCCAGGGTTAACATACGAGCAGTACTTC. Amino acids: CASSSPGLTYEQYF.

The J gene is TRBJ1-4, the V gene TRBV25-1; unclear D gene. V lost 3 bases and J lost 5, with 13 bases in between. The CDR3 extends over 15 amino acids. The germline CDR1 and CDR2 sequences are MGHDK and SYGVNS. The CDR3 coding sequence is TGTGCCAGCAGTGAGGATAGAGCAGGAAATGAAAAACTGTTTTTT. Encoded protein: CASSEDRAGNEKLFF. The variable domain in full, with the rest retrieved from reference TRBV25-1 and TRBJ1-4, is EADIYQTPRYLVIGTGKKITLECSQTMGHDKMYWYQQDPGMELHLIHYSYGVNSTEKGDLSSESTVSRIRTEHFPLTLESARPSHTSQYLCASSEDRAGNEKLFFGSGTQLSVL.

The chain employs TRBV4-3 and TRBJ2-7; TRBD2 might be the D (6 bases). CDR3 size: 16 residues. Trimming pared 0 bases from V and 0 bases from J, leaving 12 bases between. Looked up from germline, CDR1 is LGHNA and CDR2 is YSLEER. The CDR3 bases are TGCGCCAGCAGCCAAGATGCCCCTAGCGACTCCTACGAGCAGTACTTC. Encoded protein: CASSQDAPSDSYEQYF.

J is TRBJ1-1 and V is TRBV29-1; D gene unclear. V lost 1 base and J lost 3, with 3 bases in between. Germline-derived CDR1 and CDR2 are SQVTM and ANQGSEA. CDR3 length: 11 amino acids. The CDR3 is CSVEVDTEAFF. DNA of the CDR3: TGCAGCGTTGAAGTGGACACTGAAGCTTTCTTT. The full variable domain, in which reference TRBV29-1 and TRBJ1-1 provide the parts outside the CDR3, is SAVISQKPSRDICQRGTSLTIQCQVDSQVTMMFWYRQQPGQSLTLIATANQGSEATYESGFVIDKFPISRPNLTFSTLTVSNMSPEDSSIYLCSVEVDTEAFFGQGTRLTVV.

CDR3 coding DNA: TGTGCCAGCAGTTTATTGGGACAGGCGGACTCTGAAGCTTTCTTT. Translation: CASSLLGQADSEAFF. The chain has TRBV27 and TRBJ1-1; 8 nucleotides match TRBD1. From germline, CDR1 is MNHEY and CDR2 SMNVEV (reference sequence). There are 15 residues in the CDR3. Trimming took 1 base from V and 6 from J; bases not matched to a gene: 7.

The V call is TRBV6-1, the J call TRBJ2-5, with 7 bases aligning to TRBD1. CDR3 length equals 16 residues. Germline V CDR1 and CDR2: MNHNS, SASEGT. Trimming cost V 4 bases and J 2 bases; bases outside gene matches: 10. CDR3 loop: CASSASPTGIQETQYF. The CDR3, as DNA: TGTGCCAGCAGTGCTTCCCCGACAGGGATACAAGAGACCCAGTACTTC.

The rearrangement links TRBV15 to TRBJ2-3; D is unresolved. Germline V gene lookup returns CDR1 LNHNV and CDR2 YYDKDF (reference sequence). Trimming removed 3 bases from V and 6 bases from J, with 7 bases in between. The CDR3 extends over 12 amino acids. This CDR3 is CATSSKRDTQYF. The CDR3 nucleotides are TGTGCCACCAGCAGTAAAAGGGATACGCAGTATTTT.

The chain is built from TRBV20-1 and TRBJ2-7; TRBD1 matches at 9 bases. The CDR3 spans 12 residues. The germline CDR1 and CDR2 sequences are DFQATT and SNEGSKA (reference sequence). Trimming at V came to 6 bases and at J to 3 bases, leaving 3 bases not matched to a gene. CDR3 nucleotides: TGCAGTGCCAACAGGGGGCTCTACGAGCAGTACTTC. It is translated as CSANRGLYEQYF.

The CDR3 DNA follows: TGTGCTAGTGGGGGGGACAGAGCTGTCTATGGCTACACCTTC. Translated, it gives CASGGDRAVYGYTF. The chain carries TRBV12-5 and TRBJ1-2, with 7 bases fitting TRBD1. V shed 6 bases and J 4 bases; nucleotides not matched to a gene: 8. Germline CDR1 and CDR2: LGHNT and FRNRAP. The CDR3 loop spans 14 amino acids.

The V gene is TRBV27, the J gene TRBJ1-5; unclear D gene. Per germline, CDR1 MNHEY and CDR2 SMNVEV (reference sequence). With 3 bases removed from V and 2 bases from J, the gap between germline ends came to 11 bases. CDR3 length equals 15 residues. The CDR3 nucleotides are TGTGCCAGCAGTTTCGGAGGTATCGGCAATCAGCCCCAGCATTTT. Amino acids: CASSFGGIGNQPQHF.

The chain carries TRBV20-1 and TRBJ1-1; no definite D call. V lost 0 bases and J 7 bases, leaving 9 bases between the germline ends. The CDR3 is 12 residues long. Germline V gene sequence: CDR1 DFQATT, CDR2 SNEGSKA (reference sequence). The DNA of the CDR3 is TGCAGTGCTAGAGAGGGGTACGGTGAAGCTTTCTTT. It translates to CSAREGYGEAFF.

The chain is built from TRBV23-1 and TRBJ2-1; 8 bases line up with TRBD2. TRBV23-1 is an ORF, with its function uncertain. The CDR3 has 16 residues. With 6 bases clipped from V and 2 bases from J, the junction kept 9 bases outside the gene matches. This CDR3 is CASRKRERMTYNEQFF. CDR3 coding DNA: TGCGCCAGCAGAAAGCGGGAGAGGATGACCTACAATGAGCAGTTCTTC.

This chain connects TRBV11-2 to TRBJ1-1; D is uncertain. Germline CDR1 is SGHAT and CDR2 is FQNNGV. The CDR3 spans 13 residues. The V end was cut by 8 bases, the J end by 1 base, with 11 bases between. The CDR3 DNA follows: TGTGCCAGCTCGGCGTCACCGAACACTGAAGCTTTCTTT. This translates into CASSASPNTEAFF.

This clonotype was counted a few times. V usage is TRBV15 and J usage is TRBJ2-7, with D tentatively TRBD1 or TRBD2 (7 bases each). Per germline, CDR1 LNHNV and CDR2 YYDKDF (reference sequence). Trimming took off 5 bases at V and 0 bases at J, with 17 bases between the two ends. This CDR3 spans 16 amino acids. The DNA for the CDR3 is TGTGCCACCAGCGGACCGCCAGGGGGGGCCTCCTACGAGCAGTACTTC. Protein sequence: CATSGPPGGASYEQYF.